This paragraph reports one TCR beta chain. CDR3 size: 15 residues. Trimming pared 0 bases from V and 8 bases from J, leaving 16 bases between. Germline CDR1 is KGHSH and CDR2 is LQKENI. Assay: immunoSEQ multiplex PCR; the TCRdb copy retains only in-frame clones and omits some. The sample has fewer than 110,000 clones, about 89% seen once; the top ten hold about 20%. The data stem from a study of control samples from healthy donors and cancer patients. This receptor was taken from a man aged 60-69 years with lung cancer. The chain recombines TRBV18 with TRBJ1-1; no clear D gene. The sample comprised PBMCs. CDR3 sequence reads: CASSPPSLRAREAFF. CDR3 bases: TGTGCCAGCTCACCACCGTCTCTGCGGGCACGGGAAGCTTTCTTT.